This T cell receptor beta chain emerged from a study of read filtering for tumor transcriptome and immune sequencing. Study-wide context: DNase treatment preceded whole-transcriptome library preparation. Study-wide findings and caveats: RNA-seq captured clonotypes less deeply and reliably than IR-seq. IR-seq and RNA-seq agreed better without single-read clonotypes.

This clonotype occurred a few times. The antigen remains unidentified. This library used roughly 400 ng RNA and molecular barcoded adaptors spanning alpha/delta and beta/gamma chains. MiXCR was run by TCRdb on the reads, yielding one entry per CDR3 protein. The repertoire has 40,000 or so distinct CDR3 sequences, roughly 13% of them found once; the top ten carry approximately 31%. The CDR3 sequence is 10 residues long. V lost 3 bases and J 6 bases, leaving 4 bases between the germline ends. CDR1 is DFQATT, CDR2 SNEGSKA, per germline (reference sequence). Sequenced sample: a population of CD138-negative cells sorted from bone marrow. This TCR was recovered from a donor aged 40 or older with multiple myeloma. This chain uses TRBV20-1 with TRBJ2-3; D is uncertain. The CDR3 DNA follows: TGCAGTGCTAGCATTGATACGCAGTATTTT. Its protein product is CSASIDTQYF.